This T cell receptor beta chain was sequenced during a study of Ad26.COV2.S vaccination and SARS-CoV-2 variants. Treatment in this sample: over 15 received Ad26.COV2.S at low or high dose, single or two shots; several received placebo; per-sample allocation not given. It was on day 63 after the first vaccine or placebo injection that samples were taken. The method was immunoSEQ multiplex PCR; TCRdb's version includes in-frame clones alone and lacks a portion of them. This sample carries about 350,000 clones, roughly 90% of them seen once, and the ten largest clones take around 6.1%. The CDR3 loop spans 12 amino acids. Trimming removed 3 bases at V and 3 bases at J, with 7 bases between. The germline V gene has CDR1 SGDLS and CDR2 YYNGEE.

The TCR originated in a person aged 18-60 years who received the Ad26.COV2.S COVID-19 vaccine or a placebo. Specimen: peripheral blood, collected in a trial of Ad26.COV2.S vaccine versus placebo. The rearrangement links TRBV9 to TRBJ2-7, with unresolved D. This chain's CDR3 is CASSAPGYEQYF. In DNA form, the CDR3 reads TGTGCCAGCAGCGCCCCAGGCTACGAGCAGTACTTC.